This T cell receptor beta chain was recovered during a study of shared clonotypes between healthy human individuals. The CDR3 has 14 residues. V lost 5 bases and J 0 bases, leaving 11 bases between the germline ends. Looked up from germline, CDR1 is SNHLY and CDR2 is FYNNEI. In the source study's methods: As immunoSEQ supplied junction-only sequences (without quality scores), filtering differed. The repertoire was sequenced with immunoSEQ multiplex PCR; TCRdb's copy has only in-frame clones and lacks some. Clone size and the V and J calls come from that table; the DNA yielded D and trimming. The profile shows hundreds of thousands of clones, roughly three quarters of them singletons. General study findings and limits: Clonotype sharing among donors was thought likely to change with sequencing depth.

This clone was seen at least ten times. Its antigen is still unknown. Free of recent acute infections or vaccinations, the donors were healthy HIV-negative adults. All the donors were Caucasian adults who lived in Nashville, Tennessee. V is TRBV2 and J is TRBJ2-7; D perhaps matches TRBD2 (6 bases). This TCR came from a woman in her forties in good health. Some clones in this sample may be carry-over from other donors' samples. The sequencing sample was made of PBMCs. The CDR3 nucleotides read TGTGCCAGCAGTTTTTTCGGGAGCTCCTACGAGCAGTACTTC. It translates to CASSFFGSSYEQYF. Combining the CDR3 with reference TRBV2 and TRBJ2-7 gives the whole variable domain EPEVTQTPSHQVTQMGQEVILRCVPISNHLYFYWYRQILGQKVEFLVSFYNNEISEKSEIFDDQFSVERPDGSNFTLKIRSTKLEDSAMYFCASSFFGSSYEQYFGPGTRLTVT.